One and the same sample provided the 20 T cell receptor beta chains below, sequenced in a study of control samples from healthy donors and cancer patients. Sequenced by immunoSEQ multiplex PCR; TCRdb stores in-frame clones only, minus some. Of around 120,000 clones detected, around 96% appear once; the ten largest clones hold 3.6%. Sequencing input: blood. Receptor source: a man aged 25 to 45 in good health.

The chain combines TRBV11-2 with TRBJ1-2; 11 nucleotides align to TRBD1. The CDR3 loop spans 17 amino acids. V lost 5 bases, J lost 0 bases, and 8 bases stayed unmatched. Germline V gives CDR1 SGHAT, CDR2 FQNNGV. For the CDR3, the DNA is TGTGCCAGCAGCCGTCCCGGGACAGGGGGTTCTAACTATGGCTACACCTTC. It specifies CASSRPGTGGSNYGYTF.

V is TRBV6-6 and J is TRBJ1-1; maybe TRBD1 (6 bases). The CDR3 runs 14 residues. Germline-derived CDR1 and CDR2 are MNHNY and SVGAGI (reference sequence). The V and J ends lost 10 bases and 6 bases respectively, with 21 bases between them. The CDR3 spells CATNPLFEGAEAFF. DNA of the CDR3: TGTGCCACCAACCCTCTTTTTGAGGGGGCTGAAGCTTTCTTT.

V usage is TRBV7-2 and J usage is TRBJ2-2; no clear D gene. Trimming left V 5 bases short and J 3 bases short, with 4 bases between. The germline gives CDR1 SGHTA, CDR2 FQGNSA. The CDR3 spans 12 residues. Here the CDR3 DNA reads TGTGCCAGCAGCAGTTACACCGGGGAGCTGTTTTTT. This gives the protein CASSSYTGELFF.

This clone was found once. This chain connects TRBV5-6 to TRBJ2-1, with 7 bases matching TRBD2. The CDR3 extends over 15 amino acids. The V and J ends lost 0 bases and 7 bases, in that order; junction bases with no gene match: 7. The germline gives CDR1 SGHDT, CDR2 YYEEEE. The chain's CDR3 is CASSLEWGGTNEQFF. The CDR3 coding sequence is TGTGCCAGCAGCTTGGAATGGGGGGGTACAAATGAGCAGTTCTTC. Based on the CDR3 plus reference TRBV5-6 and TRBJ2-1, the full variable domain is DAGVTQSPTHLIKTRGQQVTLRCSPKSGHDTVSWYQQALGQGPQFIFQYYEEEERQRGNFPDRFSGHQFPNYSSELNVNALLLGDSALYLCASSLEWGGTNEQFFGPGTRLTVL.

The chain is built from TRBV27 and TRBJ1-6, with D unclear. This CDR3 is 14 amino acids long. In germline, CDR1 is MNHEY, CDR2 SMNVEV (reference sequence). V lost 5 bases, J lost 7 bases, and 12 bases lay in between. CDR3 amino acids: CASSDLGINSPLHF. As DNA, the CDR3 is TGTGCCAGCAGTGATCTGGGGATCAATTCACCCCTCCACTTT.

This clone was seen a few times. The chain links TRBV11-3 to TRBJ2-1; 10 bases agree with TRBD1. V shed 2 bases, J shed 2 bases, and the junction held 3 bases outside the gene matches. The CDR3 contains 16 residues. Germline V lookup: CDR1 SGHNT, CDR2 YENEEA. The CDR3 DNA sequence: TGTGCCAGCAGCTTAAAGGGGACAGGGGCCTACAATGAGCAGTTCTTC. The encoded protein is CASSLKGTGAYNEQFF.

The rearrangement links TRBV3-1 (or the pseudogene TRBV3-2) to TRBJ2-5; 8 positions match TRBD1. Germline CDR1 reads LGHDT; CDR2 reads YNNKEL (reference sequence). The CDR3 runs to 15 residues. V trimming: 1 base; J trimming: 1 base; junction bases outside the gene matches: 2. As DNA, the CDR3 is TGTGCCAGCAGCCAAGGGACAGGGCGCCAAGAGACCCAGTACTTC. It is translated as CASSQGTGRQETQYF.

The J gene is TRBJ1-2, the V gene TRBV13; D might be TRBD1 (5 bases). Germline CDR1 and CDR2: PRHDT and FYEKMQ (reference sequence). There are 17 residues in the CDR3. V lost 5 bases and J lost 7, with 26 bases in between. CDR3 in amino acids: CASSPSSGPGHSRGYTF. In DNA, the CDR3 is TGTGCCAGCAGCCCCTCGTCAGGGCCGGGCCATAGTCGTGGCTACACCTTC.

The V call is TRBV6-6, the J call TRBJ1-3; D gene uncertain. CDR1 is MNHNY, CDR2 SVGAGI, per germline (reference sequence). The CDR3 totals 12 residues. Trimming left V 4 bases short and J 4 bases short, with 5 bases between. The CDR3 spells CASSSLGNTIYF. The CDR3 nucleotides read TGTGCCAGCAGTTCTTTAGGAAACACCATATATTTT.

The chain recombines TRBV13 with TRBJ2-7; TRBD2 is a possible D gene (5 bases). The CDR3 runs to 13 residues. V dropped 0 bases and J dropped 5 bases, with 8 bases sitting between them. Germline V CDR1 and CDR2: PRHDT, FYEKMQ (reference sequence). CDR3 DNA: TGTGCCAGCAGCTTAGGCCCGAGGGACGAGCAGTACTTC. Translating gives CASSLGPRDEQYF.

The count of this clone is one. This chain uses TRBV19 with TRBJ1-5; TRBD1 might be the D (5 bases). V was trimmed by 3 bases and J by 0 bases, leaving 12 bases between them. This CDR3 contains 16 residues. Germline V gene sequence: CDR1 LNHDA, CDR2 SQIVND (reference sequence). CDR3 loop: CASSMRGRVSNQPQHF. For the CDR3, the DNA is TGTGCCAGTAGTATGCGCGGCAGGGTTAGCAATCAGCCCCAGCATTTT.

The chain combines TRBV25-1 with TRBJ2-5, with D possibly TRBD1 on 5 matching bases. Germline V gives CDR1 MGHDK, CDR2 SYGVNS. The germline V and J ends were trimmed by 10 bases and 6 bases, with 21 bases remaining between them. The CDR3 extends over 14 amino acids. CDR3 amino acids: CATSSPGNYKTQYF. Here the CDR3 DNA reads TGTGCCACCAGCAGTCCAGGGAATTACAAGACCCAGTACTTC.

CDR3 bases: TGCAGTGCTAGAACAGTTGAAGCTTTCTTT. This codes for CSARTVEAFF. V usage is TRBV20-1 and J usage is TRBJ1-1, with D unresolved. V was pared by 2 bases and J by 7 bases, with 5 bases between. The CDR3 spans 10 residues. CDR1 is DFQATT and CDR2 is SNEGSKA in the germline V gene (reference sequence).

The genes are TRBV9 and TRBJ1-4; possibly TRBD1 for D (6 bases). The germline gives CDR1 SGDLS, CDR2 YYNGEE. With 4 bases removed from V and 13 bases from J, the gap between germline ends came to 14 bases. The CDR3 loop spans 12 amino acids. In DNA form, the CDR3 reads TGTGCCAGCAGCCAGAGGGGGGACGGACTGTTTTTT. Translating it yields CASSQRGDGLFF.

The rearrangement links TRBV7-6 to TRBJ2-7; 11 positions match TRBD2. CDR3 length: 14 amino acids. With 6 bases clipped from V and 5 bases from J, the junction kept 6 bases outside the gene matches. Per the germline V gene, CDR1 is SGHVS and CDR2 is FNYEAQ. DNA for the CDR3: TGTGCCAGCAGAGGGACTAGCGGAGGGGACGAGCAGTACTTC. It is translated as CASRGTSGGDEQYF.

The V gene is TRBV19, the J gene TRBJ2-7; D not resolved. The length of the CDR3 is 13 residues. CDR1 and CDR2 from the germline V gene are LNHDA and SQIVND (reference sequence). Trimming stripped 7 bases from V and 4 bases from J, with 14 bases between. CDR3 sequence reads: CASNAGVPYEQYF. The CDR3 DNA is TGTGCCAGTAACGCAGGCGTACCTTACGAGCAGTACTTC.

The CDR3 DNA reads as TGTGCCAGCAGTGAAGCGTGGACAGGGGACAATCAGCCCCAGCATTTT. It encodes CASSEAWTGDNQPQHF. The chain employs TRBV2 and TRBJ1-5; 9 bases align to TRBD1. The CDR3 has 16 residues. V lost 0 bases, J lost 3 bases, and 3 bases stayed unmatched. The germline CDR1 and CDR2 sequences are SNHLY and FYNNEI.

This clone was recorded only once. V gene TRBV28 combines with J gene TRBJ1-6, with D unresolved. The V gene lost 7 bases and the J gene lost 9 bases, with 16 bases spanning the gap. Per germline, CDR1 MDHEN and CDR2 SYDVKM. The CDR3 covers 14 residues. The CDR3 DNA sequence: TGTGCCAGCACGAGGTCCGGAGTTAGTTCACCCCTCCACTTT. It translates to CASTRSGVSSPLHF.

The rearrangement joins TRBV4-1 to TRBJ2-5; D is uncertain. There are 13 residues in the CDR3. V was trimmed by 3 bases and J by 1 base, leaving 6 bases between them. Germline-derived CDR1 and CDR2 are MGHRA and YSYEKL. Here the CDR3 reads CASSQQVQETQYF. The CDR3 DNA reads TGCGCCAGCAGCCAGCAGGTCCAAGAGACCCAGTACTTC.

The chain employs TRBV5-1 and TRBJ1-5; D unresolved. From germline, CDR1 is SGHRS and CDR2 YFSETQ. This CDR3 spans 14 amino acids. V gave up 5 bases and J gave up 0 bases, with 9 bases separating them. The CDR3 loop is CASRGEGSNQPQHF. CDR3 DNA sequence: TGCGCCAGCAGGGGTGAGGGTAGCAATCAGCCCCAGCATTTT.